This T cell receptor beta chain came from a study of blood T cell repertoires in COVID-19. About the research overall: Specimens from acute and convalescent COVID-19 originated in the United States, Italy and Spain. Sources were T cells, B-cell-depleted T cells, or PBMCs; the material itself was cDNA or gDNA.

How the authors handled the data: Estimation of nucleated cell counts relied on the amplification of reference gene primers. This table comes from immunoSEQ multiplex PCR, and its TCRdb copy is limited to in-frame clones, with some not included. From that table come the V and J calls and clone size; the DNA was used to work out D and trimming. The profile shows 250,000 to 300,000 clones, less than 90% of them singletons. CDR1 LNHNV and CDR2 YYDKDF come from the germline V gene (reference sequence). The V segment lost 1 base and the J segment 8 bases; nucleotides outside the gene matches: 12. CDR3 length equals 16 residues.

This clonotype was obtained from a man in his fifties or sixties who had recovered from COVID-19. Sequencing was done on a sample of peripheral blood. This chain connects TRBV15 to TRBJ1-2; 8 bases align to TRBD1. The CDR3 here is CATSRGTGRRSLGYTF. The CDR3 DNA reads as TGTGCCACCAGCAGAGGGACAGGGCGAAGATCCTTGGGCTACACCTTC.